A selection of T cell receptor beta chains follows, all from one sample in a study of shared clonotypes between healthy human individuals. The data were produced by immunoSEQ multiplex PCR, yet TCRdb's version contains in-frame clones alone and is incomplete. The repertoire holds 1,400,000 or so clones, with 97% to 99% as singletons. Sequencing input: naive CD4+ T cells sorted from blood. These receptors were obtained from a man younger than 40 in good health. CDR3s leave out the opening cysteine and the closing phenylalanine or tryptophan.

j_call v_call cdr3_aa
TRBJ2-3 TRBV28 ASSRGEGIGTDTQY
TRBJ2-1 TRBV7-2 ASSWNGLAGGIEQF
TRBJ1-4 TRBV28 ASSDHEKLF
TRBJ2-1 TRBV10-3 AITRTSGRQEQF
TRBJ2-6 TRBV28 ASSLNTGPPGANVLT
TRBJ2-5 TRBV14 ASSPRRTQETQY
TRBJ2-7 TRBV20-1 SARVYEQY
TRBJ1-4 TRBV5-4 ASSLRGRAEKLF
TRBJ1-5 TRBV5-1 ASSPGTNNQPQH
TRBJ2-5 TRBV18 ASSRFGLAGGGLIQETQY
TRBJ2-3 TRBV5-1 ASSRLAGSTDTQY
TRBJ2-1 TRBV7-9 ASSQTRSGHNEQF
TRBJ1-1 TRBV5-1 ASSYRDTKSEAF
TRBJ1-5 TRBV28 ASSSDSYQPQH
TRBJ2-5 TRBV7-9 ASSSPGETQY
TRBJ2-3 TRBV19 ASSLSYRVDTQY
TRBJ2-7 TRBV5-1 ASSRTSGNYEQY
TRBJ2-5 TRBV19 ASSIGPSGQETQY
TRBJ2-2 TRBV5-1 ASSEGAENGELF